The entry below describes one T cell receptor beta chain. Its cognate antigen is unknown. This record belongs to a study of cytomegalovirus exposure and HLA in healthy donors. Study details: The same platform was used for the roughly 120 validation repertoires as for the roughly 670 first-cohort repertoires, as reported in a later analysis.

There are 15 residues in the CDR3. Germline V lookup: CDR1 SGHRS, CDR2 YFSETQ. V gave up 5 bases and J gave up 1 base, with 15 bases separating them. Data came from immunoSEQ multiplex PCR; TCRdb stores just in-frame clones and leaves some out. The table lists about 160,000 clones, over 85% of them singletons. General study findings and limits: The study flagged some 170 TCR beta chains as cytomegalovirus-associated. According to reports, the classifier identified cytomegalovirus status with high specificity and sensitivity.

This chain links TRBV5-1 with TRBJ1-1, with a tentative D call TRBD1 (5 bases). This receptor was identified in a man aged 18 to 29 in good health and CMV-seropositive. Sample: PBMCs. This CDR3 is CASSTGTFSNTEAFF. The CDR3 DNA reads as TGCGCCAGCAGTACCGGGACTTTCTCGAACACTGAAGCTTTCTTT.